This T cell receptor beta chain comes out of a study of T cell responses to AZD1222 COVID-19 vaccine. Findings and limits, study-wide: Baseline seropositivity occurred in only six or seven AZD1222 recipients. Sampling captured repertoires only after the peak T cell response.

The table came from immunoSEQ multiplex PCR; TCRdb's copy has only in-frame clones and leaves some out. Counted here are tens of thousands of clones, around nine tenths occurring once; the ten biggest clones make up roughly 5%. The sample holds a few counts of this clone. Its target is not known. The CDR3 contains 14 residues. The V gene's germline CDR1 is MNHEY and CDR2 SMNVEV (reference sequence). V shed 4 bases and J 1 base; nucleotides not matched to a gene: 1. The chain joins TRBV27 to TRBJ1-1; 9 bases are a match to TRBD1. Specimen: peripheral blood, collected on day 0 of AZD1222 vaccination. The origin of this receptor is an adult in good health. The CDR3, as DNA: TGTGCCAGCAGTTCGGGACAGGGGAACACTGAAGCTTTCTTT. This gives the protein CASSSGQGNTEAFF.